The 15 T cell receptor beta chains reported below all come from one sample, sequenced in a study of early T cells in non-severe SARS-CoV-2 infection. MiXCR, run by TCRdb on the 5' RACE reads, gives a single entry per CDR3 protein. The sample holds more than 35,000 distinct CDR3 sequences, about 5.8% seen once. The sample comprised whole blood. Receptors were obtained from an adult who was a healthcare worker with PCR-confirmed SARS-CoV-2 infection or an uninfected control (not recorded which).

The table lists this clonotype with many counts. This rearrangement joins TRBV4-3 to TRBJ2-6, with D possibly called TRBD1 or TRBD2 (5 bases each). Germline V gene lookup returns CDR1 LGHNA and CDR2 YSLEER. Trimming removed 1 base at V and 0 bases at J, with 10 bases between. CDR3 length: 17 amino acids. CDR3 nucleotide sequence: TGCGCCAGCAGCCAAGGGGACCTTAGCTCTGGGGCCAACGTCCTGACTTTC. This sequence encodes CASSQGDLSSGANVLTF.

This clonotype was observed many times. Here the CDR3 DNA reads TGTGCCAGCAGCCAGAGTCCTTCCTACAATGAGCAGTTCTTC. It specifies CASSQSPSYNEQFF. V usage is TRBV3-1 and J usage is TRBJ2-1; D is unclear. This CDR3 is built from 14 residues. The germline CDR1 and CDR2 sequences are LGHDT and YNNKEL (reference sequence). V was clipped by 3 bases and J by 1 base, with 7 bases between them.

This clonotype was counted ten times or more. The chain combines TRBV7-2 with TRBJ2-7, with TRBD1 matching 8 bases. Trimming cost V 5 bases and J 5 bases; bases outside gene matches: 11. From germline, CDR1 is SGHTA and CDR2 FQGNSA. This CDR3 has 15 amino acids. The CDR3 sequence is CASSPQPGGRDEQYF. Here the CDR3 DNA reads TGTGCCAGCAGCCCCCAGCCAGGGGGCAGAGACGAGCAGTACTTC.

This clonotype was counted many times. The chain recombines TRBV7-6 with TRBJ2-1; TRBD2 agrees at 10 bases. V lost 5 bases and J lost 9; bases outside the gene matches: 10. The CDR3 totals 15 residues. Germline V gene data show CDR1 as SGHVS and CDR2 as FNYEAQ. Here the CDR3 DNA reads TGTGCCAGCAGCCCGATCACTAGCGGGGACGGTGAGCAGTTCTTC. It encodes CASSPITSGDGEQFF.

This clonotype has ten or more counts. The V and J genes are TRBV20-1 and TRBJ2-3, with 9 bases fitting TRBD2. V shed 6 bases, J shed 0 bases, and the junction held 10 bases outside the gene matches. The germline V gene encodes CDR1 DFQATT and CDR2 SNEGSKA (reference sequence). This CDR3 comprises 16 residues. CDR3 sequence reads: CSATQSSGASTDTQYF. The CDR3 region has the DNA TGCAGTGCCACCCAGTCTAGCGGGGCTAGCACAGATACGCAGTATTTT.

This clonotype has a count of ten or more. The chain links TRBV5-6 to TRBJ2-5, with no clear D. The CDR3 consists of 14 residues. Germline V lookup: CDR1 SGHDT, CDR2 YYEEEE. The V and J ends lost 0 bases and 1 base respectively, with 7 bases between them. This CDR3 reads CASSLVQTQETQYF. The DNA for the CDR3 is TGTGCCAGCAGCTTGGTACAAACCCAAGAGACCCAGTACTTC.

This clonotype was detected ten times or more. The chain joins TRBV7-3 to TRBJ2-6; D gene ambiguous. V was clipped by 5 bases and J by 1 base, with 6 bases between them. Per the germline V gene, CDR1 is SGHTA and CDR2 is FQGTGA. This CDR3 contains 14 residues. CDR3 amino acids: CASSPQSGANVLTF. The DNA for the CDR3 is TGTGCCAGCAGCCCCCAGTCTGGGGCCAACGTCCTGACTTTC.

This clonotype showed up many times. Written as DNA, the CDR3 is TGTGCCAGCAGTGGCATACAGGGGTTGGAAGAGACCCAGTACTTC. Its translation is CASSGIQGLEETQYF. The chain carries TRBV25-1 and TRBJ2-5, with 7 bases aligning to TRBD1. Germline CDR1 reads MGHDK; CDR2 reads SYGVNS. There are 15 residues in the CDR3. V was pared by 4 bases and J by 3 bases, with 8 bases of the junction left unmatched.

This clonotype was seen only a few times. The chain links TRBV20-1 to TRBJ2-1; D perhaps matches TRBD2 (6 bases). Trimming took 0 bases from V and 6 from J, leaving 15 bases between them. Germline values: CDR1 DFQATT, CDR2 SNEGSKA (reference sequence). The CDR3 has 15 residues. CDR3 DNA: TGCAGTGCTAGAGAGCTAAGAACTAGCTCCAATGAGCAGTTCTTC. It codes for CSARELRTSSNEQFF.

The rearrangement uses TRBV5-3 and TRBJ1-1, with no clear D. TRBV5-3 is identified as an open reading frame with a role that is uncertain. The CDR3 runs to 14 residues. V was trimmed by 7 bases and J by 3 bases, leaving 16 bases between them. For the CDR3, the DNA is TGTGCCAGAGGGCCCTTGGGAGGGCACACTGAAGCTTTCTTT. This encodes CARGPLGGHTEAFF.

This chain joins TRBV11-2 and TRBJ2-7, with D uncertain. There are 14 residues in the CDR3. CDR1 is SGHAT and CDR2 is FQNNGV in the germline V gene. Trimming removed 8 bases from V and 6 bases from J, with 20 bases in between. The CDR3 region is CASASGVTGSEQYF. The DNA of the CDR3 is TGTGCCAGCGCCTCGGGCGTCACCGGGTCCGAGCAGTACTTC.

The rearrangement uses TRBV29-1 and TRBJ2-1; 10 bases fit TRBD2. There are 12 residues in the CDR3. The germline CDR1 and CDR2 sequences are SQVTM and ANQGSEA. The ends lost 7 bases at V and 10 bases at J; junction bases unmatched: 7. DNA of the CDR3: TGCAGCGGCGCCGGGACTAGCGCCGAGCAGTTCTTC. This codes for CSGAGTSAEQFF.

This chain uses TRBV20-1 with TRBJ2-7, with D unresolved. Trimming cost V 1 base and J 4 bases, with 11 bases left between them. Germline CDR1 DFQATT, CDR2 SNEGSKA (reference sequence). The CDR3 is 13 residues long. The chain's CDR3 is CSARVPADYEQYF. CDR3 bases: TGCAGTGCTAGAGTCCCGGCCGATTACGAGCAGTACTTC.

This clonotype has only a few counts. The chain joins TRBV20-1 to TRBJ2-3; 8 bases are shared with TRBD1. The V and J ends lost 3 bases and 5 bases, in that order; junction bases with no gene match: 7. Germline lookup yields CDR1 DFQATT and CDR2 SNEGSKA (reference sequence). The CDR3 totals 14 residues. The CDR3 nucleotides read TGCAGTGCTAGTCTGAGACAGGGGCGAGATACGCAGTATTTT. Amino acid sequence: CSASLRQGRDTQYF.

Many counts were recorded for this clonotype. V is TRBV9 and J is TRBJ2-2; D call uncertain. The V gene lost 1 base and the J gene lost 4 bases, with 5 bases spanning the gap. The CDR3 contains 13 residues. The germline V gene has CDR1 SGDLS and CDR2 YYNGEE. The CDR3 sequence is CASSVPRTGELFF. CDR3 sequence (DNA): TGTGCCAGCAGCGTACCCCGCACCGGGGAGCTGTTTTTT.